This T cell receptor beta chain derives from a study of blood T cell repertoires in COVID-19. Sequenced by immunoSEQ multiplex PCR; TCRdb stores in-frame clones only, minus some. The sample lists about 310,000 clones, around 87% occurring once. V shed 3 bases and J shed 4 bases, with 12 bases lying between them. The germline V gene encodes CDR1 SGHVS and CDR2 FQNEAQ. The CDR3 sequence is 15 residues long. The sequence came from a man aged 50 to 60 with active or convalescent COVID-19. The rearrangement uses TRBV7-8 and TRBJ2-2, with D perhaps matching TRBD1 (5 bases). The sequenced sample was peripheral blood. The chain's CDR3 is CASSFWTKGTGELFF. The CDR3 DNA reads as TGTGCCAGCAGCTTTTGGACAAAAGGCACCGGGGAGCTGTTTTTT. The full variable domain, in which reference TRBV7-8 and TRBJ2-2 provide the parts outside the CDR3, is GAGVSQSPRYKVAKRGQDVALRCDPISGHVSLFWYQQALGQGPEFLTYFQNEAQLDKSGLPSDRFFAERPEGSVSTLKIQRTQQEDSAVYLCASSFWTKGTGELFFGEGSRLTVL.